This TCR beta chain is drawn from a study of cytomegalovirus exposure and HLA in healthy donors. About the study: The platform used for the roughly 130 validation repertoires matched that of the roughly 670 first-cohort repertoires, a later analysis reported.

A remark on this clone: Its antigen is not known.

Clones were read by immunoSEQ multiplex PCR, and TCRdb kept only the in-frame ones, dropping some. The sample contains roughly 150,000 clones, more than 85% of which appear only once. Overall study results and limits: A few of the chains that were CMV-associated were confirmed in vitro to be specific for CMV antigens. Investigators reported 150 to 200 TCR beta chains as tied to cytomegalovirus. According to reports, the classifier identified cytomegalovirus status with high specificity and sensitivity.

The receptor's source is a man younger than 35 in good health and CMV-seropositive. The sequencing input was PBMCs.

CDR3 DNA: TGCGCCAGCTGCGCGGGGACTCATGGGGAGACCCAGTACTTC. Its protein is CASCAGTHGETQYF. The chain has TRBV5-1 and TRBJ2-5; TRBD2 might be the D (6 bases). The CDR3 covers 14 residues. The V end was cut by 7 bases, the J end by 5 bases, with 18 bases between. Germline-derived CDR1 and CDR2 are SGHRS and YFSETQ. Full variable domain (remainder filled in from reference TRBV5-1 and TRBJ2-5): KAGVTQTPRYLIKTRGQQVTLSCSPISGHRSVSWYQQTPGQGLQFLFEYFSETQRNKGNFPGRFSGRQFSNSRSEMNVSTLELGDSALYLCASCAGTHGETQYFGPGTRLLVL.